This T cell receptor (beta chain) was sequenced in a study of T cell responses to AZD1222 COVID-19 vaccine. Study-level points and caveats: Only 5 or 6 AZD1222 recipients tested seropositive at baseline. CD4 TCRs associated with vaccination spanned spike, dominating at 160-218 and 743-854. Females outnumbered males among donors, who were mostly white British; clonal diversity was possibly underestimated. Two AZD1222 doses significantly raised spike-specific TCR breadth and depth over controls.

CDR1 is SEHNR, CDR2 FQNEAQ, per germline (reference sequence). Unmatched junction bases numbered 11, after V lost 8 bases and J lost 3 bases. This CDR3 comprises 15 residues. Clones were read by immunoSEQ multiplex PCR, and TCRdb kept only the in-frame ones, dropping some. The sample has roughly 130,000 clones, roughly 85% seen once. About this clone itself: Its antigen is currently unknown.

This chain uses TRBV7-9 with TRBJ2-3; TRBD1 aligns across 7 bases. This TCR was sampled from an adult in good health. Sequenced here: peripheral blood, sampled on day 0 of MenACWY control vaccination. The CDR3: CASALNRGQTDTQYF. In nucleotides, the CDR3 is TGTGCCAGCGCATTGAACAGGGGTCAAACAGATACGCAGTATTTT.